The sequence of this T cell receptor beta chain was determined in a study of T cells in Graves' hyperthyroidism and ophthalmopathy. Amplification of TCR beta CDR3 regions used RNA as the template. Initially, a first-round RT-PCR of the TCR CDR3 employed the HTBI primer set. Each CDR3 protein gets one entry after TCRdb re-called the multiplex PCR reads with MiXCR. The sample has about 270,000 distinct CDR3 sequences, about 20% seen once. V shed 2 bases and J 5 bases; nucleotides not matched to a gene: 7. The V gene's germline CDR1 is DFQATT and CDR2 SNEGSKA (reference sequence). The CDR3 totals 14 residues.

The rearrangement links TRBV20-1 to TRBJ2-3; 7 bases are a match to TRBD1. This receptor was obtained from a man under 40 with Graves' ophthalmopathy. Specimen: blood. The CDR3 DNA follows: TGCAGTGCTAGATCCAGACAGGGTGAAGATACGCAGTATTTT. This gives the protein CSARSRQGEDTQYF.